The 19 T cell receptor beta chains reported below all come from one sample, sequenced in a study of blood T cell repertoires in COVID-19. Assay: immunoSEQ multiplex PCR; the TCRdb copy retains only in-frame clones and omits some. This table has fewer than 150,000 clones, around 85% appearing once. The sample taken for sequencing was peripheral blood. The receptors here all came from a woman in her sixties or seventies with COVID-19, enrolled during active disease.

This chain uses TRBV11-2 with TRBJ1-2; perhaps TRBD1 as D (6 bases). Trimming took off 4 bases at V and 4 bases at J, with 16 bases between the two ends. The CDR3 has 15 amino acids. CDR1 SGHAT and CDR2 FQNNGV come from the germline V gene. The CDR3 reads CASSSPKDSFYGYTF. The CDR3 coding sequence is TGTGCCAGCAGCTCGCCCAAGGACAGCTTCTATGGCTACACCTTC.

The chain links TRBV7-9 to TRBJ1-2; 9 bases agree with TRBD1. Germline V gene lookup returns CDR1 SEHNR and CDR2 FQNEAQ (reference sequence). Trimming removed 5 bases from V and 4 bases from J; junction bases left unmatched: 5. This CDR3 spans 14 amino acids. CDR3: CASSGQGRFYGYTF. CDR3 DNA: TGTGCCAGCAGCGGACAGGGGAGATTCTATGGCTACACCTTC.

Comment on this clone: The same CDR3 also results from other DNA sequences found in this sample. The J gene is TRBJ2-5, the V gene TRBV12-5, with 7 nucleotides matching TRBD2. After removal of 11 bases from V and 2 bases from J, the junction contained 20 bases not matched to a gene. The CDR3 covers 17 residues. The V gene's germline CDR1 is LGHNT and CDR2 FRNRAP. Here the CDR3 DNA reads TGTGCTTGGGGTTTGGGGGGGACCGGCGGGGAACAAGAGACCCAGTACTTC. Translation gives CAWGLGGTGGEQETQYF.

The CDR3 nucleotides are TGTGCCAGCTCGCGGGGACAGATGAACACTGAAGCTTTCTTT. Translation gives CASSRGQMNTEAFF. This chain joins TRBV18 and TRBJ1-1; TRBD1 matches at 7 bases. Per the germline V gene, CDR1 is KGHSH and CDR2 is LQKENI. The CDR3 is 14 amino acids. The V segment lost 6 bases and the J segment 0 bases; nucleotides outside the gene matches: 4.

The gene calls are TRBV9 and TRBJ1-1; D uncertain. The CDR3 totals 15 residues. With 5 bases removed from V and 0 bases from J, the gap between germline ends came to 14 bases. From germline, CDR1 is SGDLS and CDR2 YYNGEE. The CDR3 region is CASRAGDGVNTEAFF. CDR3 DNA sequence: TGTGCCAGCAGAGCGGGAGATGGGGTGAACACTGAAGCTTTCTTT.

A few counts support this clone. V gene TRBV5-5 combines with J gene TRBJ1-1; no reliable D call. Deletions cut 1 base from V and 1 base from J, with 11 bases between. The CDR3 has 15 amino acids. The V gene's germline CDR1 is SGHKS and CDR2 YYEKEE (reference sequence). The DNA of the CDR3 is TGTGCCAGCAGCTTGTTTCCTAGCGGGAACACTGAAGCTTTCTTT. This encodes CASSLFPSGNTEAFF.

The sample holds a few counts of this clone. This chain uses TRBV5-1 with TRBJ2-7; the match to TRBD1 covers 9 bases. The CDR3 runs 16 residues. V dropped 3 bases and J dropped 1; count of bases not matched to a gene: 8. Germline assignment: CDR1 SGHRS and CDR2 YFSETQ. The CDR3 bases are TGCGCCAGCAGCTCCGGGACAGGGATGGGATCCTACGAGCAGTACTTC. The encoded protein is CASSSGTGMGSYEQYF.

This clone was counted at least ten times. V usage is TRBV9 and J usage is TRBJ1-2, with 8 bases matching TRBD1. The V gene end was trimmed by 6 bases and the J gene end by 3 bases; junction bases not matched to a gene: 16. The CDR3 is made up of 17 amino acids. The germline gives CDR1 SGDLS, CDR2 YYNGEE. CDR3 sequence: CASTAGTGLPPYYGYTF. CDR3 bases: TGTGCCAGCACCGCCGGGACAGGTCTTCCACCCTACTATGGCTACACCTTC.

The chain combines TRBV15 with TRBJ2-3; tentatively, D is TRBD2 (5 bases). Germline V gene data show CDR1 as LNHNV and CDR2 as YYDKDF (reference sequence). CDR3 size: 13 residues. V dropped 0 bases and J dropped 4 bases, with 5 bases sitting between them. The CDR3 DNA sequence: TGTGCCACCAGCAGAGACGGGGCAGATACGCAGTATTTT. Encoded protein: CATSRDGADTQYF.

The V call is TRBV5-1, the J call TRBJ1-4; 9 nucleotides agree with TRBD1. Looked up from germline, CDR1 is SGHRS and CDR2 is YFSETQ. CDR3 length equals 14 residues. The V gene end was trimmed by 0 bases and the J gene end by 7 bases; junction bases not matched to a gene: 1. CDR3 sequence reads: CASSLADRGEKLFF. The CDR3 region has the DNA TGCGCCAGCAGCTTGGCGGACAGGGGTGAAAAACTGTTTTTT.

The V call is TRBV27, the J call TRBJ1-1; D not resolved. Trimming left V 5 bases short and J 3 bases short, with 13 bases between. Germline V gives CDR1 MNHEY, CDR2 SMNVEV (reference sequence). The CDR3 length is 14 residues. The CDR3 DNA sequence: TGTGCCAGCAGTCTACTTACCGAACACACTGAAGCTTTCTTT. Its protein is CASSLLTEHTEAFF.

This chain joins TRBV5-1 and TRBJ2-7; D remains unclear. The germline V gene has CDR1 SGHRS and CDR2 YFSETQ. V was trimmed by 3 bases and J by 4 bases, leaving 5 bases between them. CDR3 length: 11 amino acids. Here the CDR3 DNA reads TGCGCCAGCAGCTCGCGGTACGAGCAGTACTTC. Amino acid sequence: CASSSRYEQYF.

This clone has a handful of counts. The rearrangement links TRBV5-1 to TRBJ2-3; possibly TRBD2 for D (5 bases). The V end was cut by 3 bases, the J end by 2 bases, with 13 bases between. CDR1 SGHRS and CDR2 YFSETQ come from the germline V gene. This CDR3 is 15 amino acids long. CDR3 in DNA: TGCGCCAGCAGCTACCTTCCGGAGGTCACAGATACGCAGTATTTT. It is translated as CASSYLPEVTDTQYF.

J is TRBJ1-1 and V is TRBV18, with TRBD1 matching 8 bases. The CDR3 contains 14 residues. Per germline, CDR1 KGHSH and CDR2 LQKENI. V gave up 6 bases and J gave up 1 base; unmatched junction bases: 4. This chain's CDR3 is CASSPGTGNTEAFF. The DNA of the CDR3 is TGTGCCAGCTCGCCCGGGACAGGGAACACTGAAGCTTTCTTT.

The chain is built from TRBV10-2 and TRBJ2-3, with D tentatively TRBD1 (6 bases). The V end lost 5 bases, the J end lost 3 bases, and 12 bases lay between the germline ends. Per the germline V gene, CDR1 is WSHSY and CDR2 is SAAADI. The CDR3 spans 14 residues. The CDR3 nucleotides are TGCGCCAGCAGTATGGGGCAGGGGACAGATACGCAGTATTTT. Residues: CASSMGQGTDTQYF.

The chain carries TRBV7-9 and TRBJ2-1, with 15 bases matching TRBD2. The CDR3 is 17 residues long. Losses at the gene ends were 1 base for V and 7 bases for J; bases not matched to a gene: 5. Per the germline V gene, CDR1 is SEHNR and CDR2 is FQNEAQ (reference sequence). DNA for the CDR3: TGTGCCAGCAGCTTAGTAGGACTAGCGGGGGGGAAGAATGAGCAGTTCTTC. Translating gives CASSLVGLAGGKNEQFF.

The V call is TRBV29-1, the J call TRBJ1-2; possibly TRBD1 for D (6 bases). V gave up 7 bases and J gave up 1 base, with 16 bases separating them. Germline CDR1 reads SQVTM; CDR2 reads ANQGSEA. The CDR3 spans 14 residues. Written as DNA, the CDR3 is TGCAGCGCCAGGGGCCGCGAAGGTAACTATGGCTACACCTTC. Its protein is CSARGREGNYGYTF. The full variable domain, its missing parts supplied by reference TRBV29-1 and TRBJ1-2, is SAVISQKPSRDICQRGTSLTIQCQVDSQVTMMFWYRQQPGQSLTLIATANQGSEATYESGFVIDKFPISRPNLTFSTLTVSNMSPEDSSIYLCSARGREGNYGYTFGSGTRLTVV.

The chain combines TRBV4-2 with TRBJ1-2; D is unclear. Germline assignment: CDR1 LGHNA and CDR2 YNFKEQ. The V and J ends lost 0 bases and 6 bases respectively, with 14 bases between them. The CDR3 sequence is 15 residues long. CDR3 DNA sequence: TGTGCCAGCAGCCAAGAGGGAGTAAATCAGAATGGCTACACCTTC. Translating gives CASSQEGVNQNGYTF.

The chain is built from TRBV5-1 and TRBJ1-1, with D unclear. The V end lost 0 bases, the J end lost 1 base, and 7 bases lay between the germline ends. The germline V gene encodes CDR1 SGHRS and CDR2 YFSETQ. The CDR3 is 14 residues long. For the CDR3, the DNA is TGCGCCAGCAGCTTGGTTGCGTCGAACACTGAAGCTTTCTTT. Its translation is CASSLVASNTEAFF.